These 15 T cell receptor beta chains were sequenced from one sample in a study of blood T cells in healthy people across ages. Alongside a J-beta primer mix, a sample-barcoded 5' primer served in a second PCR lasting about 6 to 12 cycles. MiXCR, applied by TCRdb to the 5' RACE reads, yields one record per CDR3 protein. The sample gives fewer than 1,000,000 distinct CDR3 sequences, about 42% of which show up once; nearly 20% is in the top ten. Sequencing used blood. The source is a man in his 60s in good health.

The genes are TRBV29-1 and TRBJ2-7, with 8 bases lining up with TRBD1. There are 16 residues in the CDR3. Germline loops: CDR1 SQVTM, CDR2 ANQGSEA. The CDR3 DNA reads TGCAGTGTAAAGGCGGGGACAGGAAGAAGCTCCTACGAGCAGTACTTC. Protein sequence: CSVKAGTGRSSYEQYF.

The chain is built from TRBV12-3 or TRBV12-4 and TRBJ1-1, with D hard to call. This CDR3 has 11 amino acids. With 5 bases removed from V and 10 bases from J, the gap between germline ends came to 11 bases. The CDR3: CASSTPLVAFF. CDR3 sequence (DNA): TGTGCCAGCAGTACCCCCCTCGTAGCTTTCTTT.

Worth noting for this clonotype: A much larger clone lies a single base off, so this may be a read error. The chain uses TRBV28 and TRBJ2-1; possibly TRBD2 for D (6 bases). The end of the DNA is better explained by TRBJ2-7, so the J call may be wrong. Germline lookup yields CDR1 MDHEN and CDR2 SYDVKM. The CDR3 consists of 15 residues. The chain's CDR3 is CASLNRGSSYNEQYF. In DNA, the CDR3 is TGTGCCAGCCTCAACCGGGGGAGCTCCTACAATGAGCAGTACTTC.

This clonotype was observed a few times. For the CDR3, the DNA is TGTGCCAGCAGTTATGAGGCACAGAACACTGAAGCTTTCTTT. This gives the protein CASSYEAQNTEAFF. The rearrangement uses TRBV6-5 and TRBJ1-1; D is ambiguous. The germline CDR1 and CDR2 sequences are MNHEY and SVGAGI. The CDR3 totals 14 residues. V dropped 3 bases and J dropped 1 base, with 9 bases sitting between them.

The genes are TRBV9 and TRBJ2-5, with D maybe TRBD1 (5 bases). The CDR3 consists of 15 residues. Trimming removed 0 bases from V and 4 bases from J, with 13 bases in between. Germline V gene data show CDR1 as SGDLS and CDR2 as YYNGEE. The CDR3 DNA reads TGTGCCAGCAGCGTAGATGGTCAGGGCAGAGAGACCCAGTACTTC. Translated, it gives CASSVDGQGRETQYF.

This chain joins TRBV6-5 and TRBJ2-6; the D call may be TRBD1 or TRBD2 (5 bases each). Germline CDR1 and CDR2: MNHEY and SVGAGI. Trimming left V 0 bases short and J 0 bases short, with 9 bases between. There are 17 residues in the CDR3. The CDR3 DNA follows: TGTGCCAGCAGTTACTCGGGACCAGGCTCTGGGGCCAACGTCCTGACTTTC. Protein: CASSYSGPGSGANVLTF.

The chain combines TRBV7-9 with TRBJ2-2; D perhaps matches TRBD1 (6 bases). The length of the CDR3 is 15 residues. V shed 5 bases and J shed 5 bases, with 15 bases lying between them. Germline V gene sequence: CDR1 SEHNR, CDR2 FQNEAQ (reference sequence). CDR3 amino acids: CASSTKARGTGELFF. DNA of the CDR3: TGTGCCAGCAGCACTAAAGCGAGGGGGACCGGGGAGCTGTTTTTT.

The chain employs TRBV6-2 or TRBV6-3 and TRBJ2-3, with a tentative D call TRBD1 (6 bases). The length of the CDR3 is 19 residues. The germline CDR1 and CDR2 sequences are MNHEY and SVGEGT. Trimming pared 0 bases from V and 8 bases from J, leaving 27 bases between. CDR3 region: CASSYSTMRGKLDSGTQYF. The CDR3 region has the DNA TGTGCCAGCAGTTACTCGACTATGAGGGGGAAATTGGATTCGGGTACGCAGTATTTT.

A few counts support this clonotype. V and J are TRBV20-1 and TRBJ2-1, with 11 bases matching TRBD2. Trimming at V came to 5 bases and at J to 10 bases, leaving 10 bases not matched to a gene. Germline loops: CDR1 DFQATT, CDR2 SNEGSKA (reference sequence). The CDR3 extends over 14 amino acids. The CDR3, as DNA: TGCAGTGCTGCTAATAGCGGGGGGGCAGGCGAGCAGTTCTTC. It specifies CSAANSGGAGEQFF.

This clonotype was recorded many times. V is TRBV7-9 and J is TRBJ2-5; D is uncertain. V lost 3 bases to trimming and J lost 0 bases, with 8 bases between them. The V gene's germline CDR1 is SEHNR and CDR2 FQNEAQ (reference sequence). The CDR3 has 14 residues. The CDR3 protein is CASSFSANQETQYF. The CDR3 DNA reads TGTGCCAGCAGCTTTTCGGCGAACCAAGAGACCCAGTACTTC.

This clonotype was seen a handful of times. V and J are TRBV5-1 and TRBJ2-3; no firm D call. The CDR3 covers 15 residues. Deletions cut 2 bases from V and 1 base from J, with 11 bases between. Germline V gives CDR1 SGHRS, CDR2 YFSETQ. CDR3 sequence: CASSFLGPRTDTQYF. CDR3 DNA sequence: TGCGCCAGCAGCTTCTTAGGACCGCGCACAGATACGCAGTATTTT.

This clonotype was counted only a few times. The chain combines TRBV6-5 with TRBJ2-5; perhaps TRBD2 as D (6 bases). The germline V gene encodes CDR1 MNHEY and CDR2 SVGAGI. The CDR3 consists of 13 residues. The V and J ends lost 4 bases and 3 bases respectively, with 9 bases between them. In nucleotides, the CDR3 is TGTGCCAGCAGTTGGACTATAAAAGAGACCCAGTACTTC. Translating gives CASSWTIKETQYF.

This clonotype has more than one count but fewer than ten. CDR3 residues: CASSQDQRTGRIGANVLTF. CDR3 DNA: TGCGCCAGCAGCCAAGATCAGAGGACAGGGAGGATTGGGGCCAACGTCCTGACTTTC. V and J are TRBV4-3 and TRBJ2-6, with 8 bases identical to TRBD1. The CDR3 has 19 amino acids. V lost 0 bases, J lost 3 bases, and 10 bases stayed unmatched. The germline CDR1 and CDR2 sequences are LGHNA and YSLEER.

The rearrangement joins TRBV10-3 to TRBJ1-5; the match to TRBD1 covers 8 bases. Germline trimming cut 3 bases from V and 0 bases from J; bases unmatched to any gene: 10. This CDR3 is 18 amino acids long. The germline gives CDR1 ENHRY, CDR2 SYGVKD. The CDR3 DNA sequence: TGTGCCATCAGTGACCACCCCGGACAGGGAGCTAGCAATCAGCCCCAGCATTTT. This translates into CAISDHPGQGASNQPQHF.

This clonotype was observed a handful of times. This chain uses TRBV20-1 with TRBJ2-1; tentatively, D is TRBD2 (6 bases). CDR3 length: 15 amino acids. The germline V gene has CDR1 DFQATT and CDR2 SNEGSKA (reference sequence). Trimming took 1 base from V and 0 from J, leaving 10 bases between them. The CDR3 region is CSARGAGFSYNEQFF. As DNA, the CDR3 is TGCAGTGCTAGAGGGGCGGGGTTCTCCTACAATGAGCAGTTCTTC.